These 8 T cell receptor beta chains originate from one sample sequenced in a study of blood T cell repertoires in COVID-19 (dated by TCRdb to between 2020 and 2021). Libraries were built with the immunoSEQ multiplex PCR assay. Entries here come from immuneACCESS through TCRdb and include only in-frame sequences with V and J called. Some clones fail to appear in such tables; in the studies checked, an unresolved V gene covers under half of the shortfall, and the cause of the remainder is unknown. This sample is represented by some 130,000 clones; approximately 85% of them were singletons. The ten largest make up more than 3.5% of the sample. Sequencing was done on a sample of peripheral blood. The origin of the receptors is a human donor in a cohort sampled during active COVID-19.

This chain joins TRBV10-3 and TRBJ1-6; tentative D call: TRBD1 (5 bases). The ends were cut back, 8 bases at V and 1 base at J, with 12 bases in the middle. Germline values: CDR1 ENHRY, CDR2 SYGVKD. The CDR3 runs 15 residues. In DNA form, the CDR3 reads TGTGCCATCCGGTCGGGGGAGTCCTATAATTCACCCCTCCACTTT. Amino acids: CAIRSGESYNSPLHF.

The chain carries TRBV15 and TRBJ1-1; TRBD1 might be the D (6 bases). Germline V gene data show CDR1 as LNHNV and CDR2 as YYDKDF (reference sequence). The CDR3 is made up of 14 amino acids. Trimming cost V 0 bases and J 1 base, with 6 bases left between them. The CDR3 here is CATSREGGNTEAFF. In DNA form, the CDR3 reads TGTGCCACCAGCAGAGAAGGGGGGAACACTGAAGCTTTCTTT.

The chain has TRBV3-1 (or the pseudogene TRBV3-2) and TRBJ1-2; D not certain. The length of the CDR3 is 11 residues. V was cut by 7 bases and J by 6 bases, with 9 bases left in between. CDR1 and CDR2 (germline): LGHDT, YNNKEL (reference sequence). The CDR3 reads CASMDGNGYTF. DNA for the CDR3: TGTGCCAGCATGGACGGGAATGGCTACACCTTC.

The chain has TRBV7-2 and TRBJ1-4; no clear D gene. There are 13 residues in the CDR3. Germline CDR1 is SGHTA and CDR2 is FQGNSA. V lost 4 bases, J lost 9 bases, and 12 bases lay in between. The CDR3 here is CASSSKREQKLFF. The CDR3 DNA reads TGTGCCAGCAGCTCCAAACGGGAGCAAAAACTGTTTTTT.

This clone was seen more than once but under ten times. This CDR3 is CASSPRGQANQPQHF. CDR3 nucleotides: TGTGCCAGCAGTCCGCGAGGACAAGCAAATCAGCCCCAGCATTTT. The chain is built from TRBV2 and TRBJ1-5; maybe TRBD1 (5 bases). Trimming shortened V by 5 bases and J by 4 bases, and 15 bases separated the two germline ends. Germline values: CDR1 SNHLY, CDR2 FYNNEI. The CDR3 consists of 15 residues.

This rearrangement joins TRBV12-3 or TRBV12-4 to TRBJ1-2; D not certain. Trimming pared 4 bases from V and 4 bases from J, leaving 7 bases between. This CDR3 has 12 amino acids. This CDR3 is CASSSRFYGYTF. In DNA, the CDR3 is TGTGCCAGCAGTTCTCGGTTCTATGGCTACACCTTC.

The sample holds a few counts of this clone. The chain recombines TRBV7-2 with TRBJ1-4; the match to TRBD1 covers 7 bases. Germline V gene sequence: CDR1 SGHTA, CDR2 FQGNSA. CDR3 length: 15 residues. Trimming removed 4 bases from V and 2 bases from J; junction bases left unmatched: 4. The CDR3 loop reads CASSSGTATNEKLFF. The CDR3 nucleotides read TGTGCCAGCAGCTCAGGGACAGCCACTAATGAAAAACTGTTTTTT.

The chain couples TRBV4-1 to TRBJ2-2; D gene ambiguous. In germline, CDR1 is MGHRA, CDR2 YSYEKL. The V and J ends lost 1 base and 4 bases respectively, with 10 bases between them. This CDR3 has 15 residues. The CDR3 spells CASSQVISFTGELFF. The CDR3 DNA is TGCGCCAGCAGCCAAGTAATCAGTTTCACCGGGGAGCTGTTTTTT.